The source of this TCR beta chain is a study of OX40 agonist ivuxolimab in advanced cancers. Study background: Ivuxolimab was administered intravenously to patients at 0.01 to 10 mg/kg every 2 weeks.

Regarding this clone: Its antigen is currently unknown. At one boundary the junction diverges from the germline segment, which might be a read error.

CDR3 length: 15 residues. Germline V CDR1 and CDR2: SGHTA, FQGNSA. Some clones are missing from TCRdb's copy, which holds only in-frame ones; the method was immunoSEQ multiplex PCR. This sample has more than 80,000 clones, with 91% found just once. With autoimmune disease history or systemic immunosuppression, patients were excluded. The study's findings and limits: Clonal expansion among partial responders at 0.1-3.0 mg/kg ranked near the lowest.

Specimen: CD4+ or CD8+ T cells sorted from blood, collected in a trial of the OX40 agonist ivuxolimab. The sequence was collected from an adult with an advanced solid tumor such as melanoma, head and neck, liver or kidney cancer. V usage is TRBV7-2 and J usage is TRBJ2-3, with 8 bases that match TRBD2. CDR3 loop: CASRLSSGSIDTQYF. The CDR3 DNA reads TGTGCCAGCAGACTGTCGAGCGGGAGCATAGATACGCAGTATTTT.